The 20 T cell receptor beta chains in this list originate from one sample, sequenced in a study of blood T cell repertoires in COVID-19. Profiling relied on immunoSEQ multiplex PCR, and the TCRdb table lists in-frame clones only, not all of them. The sample lists roughly 160,000 clones; 85% to 95% were seen once. Material for sequencing was peripheral blood. These receptors were obtained from a man aged 50 to 60 with acute or convalescent COVID-19.

The chain uses TRBV29-1 and TRBJ2-3; 16 bases are shared with TRBD2. Trimming took 0 bases from V and 2 from J; bases not matched to a gene: 5. CDR1 and CDR2 from the germline V gene are SQVTM and ANQGSEA. The CDR3 consists of 18 residues. This chain's CDR3 is CSVEDLGTSGGATDTQYF. The DNA for the CDR3 is TGCAGCGTTGAAGATCTAGGGACTAGCGGGGGGGCCACAGATACGCAGTATTTT.

V gene TRBV5-1 combines with J gene TRBJ2-6; D gene ambiguous. The CDR3 has 16 amino acids. The V gene's germline CDR1 is SGHRS and CDR2 YFSETQ. The germline V and J ends were trimmed by 4 bases and 0 bases, with 11 bases remaining between them. CDR3 sequence: CASSPVTSSGANVLTF. The CDR3 DNA is TGCGCCAGCAGCCCCGTTACCAGCTCTGGGGCCAACGTCCTGACTTTC.

This chain connects TRBV5-1 to TRBJ1-2, with D unclear. Germline V gene data show CDR1 as SGHRS and CDR2 as YFSETQ. The ends were cut back, 4 bases at V and 3 bases at J, with 13 bases in the middle. The CDR3 covers 14 residues. In DNA form, the CDR3 reads TGCGCCAGCAGCCTCGGAGGGCGCGACTATGGCTACACCTTC. Protein product: CASSLGGRDYGYTF. Drawing the rest from reference TRBV5-1 and TRBJ1-2, the complete variable domain is KAGVTQTPRYLIKTRGQQVTLSCSPISGHRSVSWYQQTPGQGLQFLFEYFSETQRNKGNFPGRFSGRQFSNSRSEMNVSTLELGDSALYLCASSLGGRDYGYTFGSGTRLTVV.

This chain joins TRBV5-6 and TRBJ2-7, with TRBD1 identical over 9 bases. Germline trimming cut 0 bases from V and 3 bases from J; bases unmatched to any gene: 4. The CDR3 contains 15 residues. The V gene's germline CDR1 is SGHDT and CDR2 YYEEEE. CDR3 DNA sequence: TGTGCCAGCAGCTTGGACGGGACAGGGTTCTACGAGCAGTACTTC. Amino acid sequence: CASSLDGTGFYEQYF.

The V call is TRBV2, the J call TRBJ2-1; 7 nucleotides match TRBD1. The CDR3 is made up of 14 amino acids. CDR1 is SNHLY and CDR2 is FYNNEI in the germline V gene. The V segment lost 4 bases and the J segment 6 bases; nucleotides outside the gene matches: 6. CDR3 in DNA: TGTGCCAGCAGTGGGGACAGATACAGCAATGAGCAGTTCTTC. It codes for CASSGDRYSNEQFF.

The chain couples TRBV7-3 to TRBJ2-7, with TRBD2 matching over 7 bases. Germline V gene sequence: CDR1 SGHTA, CDR2 FQGTGA. V gave up 0 bases and J gave up 2 bases; unmatched junction bases: 4. The CDR3 is 15 residues long. The chain's CDR3 is CASSLTPGGAYEQYF. CDR3 nucleotide sequence: TGTGCCAGCAGCTTAACGCCGGGAGGCGCCTACGAGCAGTACTTC.

The chain recombines TRBV28 with TRBJ2-1; 11 nucleotides match TRBD2. Germline V gives CDR1 MDHEN, CDR2 SYDVKM. With V trimmed by 7 bases and J by 3 bases, 5 bases remained unmatched. The CDR3 runs to 15 residues. CDR3 residues: CASKVTSGGYNEQFF. CDR3 bases: TGTGCCAGCAAGGTAACTAGCGGGGGCTACAATGAGCAGTTCTTC.

This clone showed up just once. Different DNA sequences within this sample yield the same CDR3. This chain uses TRBV7-9 with TRBJ2-1; 7 bases are shared with TRBD2. CDR3 length: 14 amino acids. J was trimmed by 3 bases and V by 1 base; bases with no gene match: 0. Germline-derived CDR1 and CDR2 are SEHNR and FQNEAQ (reference sequence). CDR3 in DNA: TGTGCCAGCAGCTTAGGCGGGGGCTACAATGAGCAGTTCTTC. As protein: CASSLGGGYNEQFF.

The chain links TRBV4-3 to TRBJ1-4, with TRBD1 identical over 8 bases. The CDR3 runs 18 residues. V gave up 4 bases and J gave up 1 base; unmatched junction bases: 11. Germline V gene sequence: CDR1 LGHNA, CDR2 YSLEER. This CDR3 is CASSPNGQGYGTNEKLFF. CDR3 nucleotides: TGCGCCAGCAGCCCCAATGGACAGGGTTATGGAACTAATGAAAAACTGTTTTTT.

This sequence joins TRBV29-1 and TRBJ2-7; 9 bases match TRBD1. CDR3 length equals 12 residues. From germline, CDR1 is SQVTM and CDR2 ANQGSEA. The V segment lost 5 bases and the J segment 7 bases; nucleotides outside the gene matches: 6. CDR3 amino acids: CSVSTGGLEQYV. The CDR3 coding sequence is TGCAGCGTTTCAACAGGGGGCTTGGAGCAGTACGTC.

This chain joins TRBV28 and TRBJ2-3; 8 positions agree with TRBD2. The CDR3 loop spans 17 amino acids. Germline loops: CDR1 MDHEN, CDR2 SYDVKM. With V trimmed by 4 bases and J by 0 bases, 9 bases remained unmatched. The CDR3 region has the DNA TGTGCCAGCAGTTCGACGACTAGCGTTAGTAGCACAGATACGCAGTATTTT. Translated, it gives CASSSTTSVSSTDTQYF.

The chain uses TRBV6-6 and TRBJ2-1; D gene ambiguous. The CDR3 loop spans 15 amino acids. Between the trimmed V and J ends, which lost 5 bases and 2 bases, there was a span of 13 bases. Germline V CDR1 and CDR2: MNHNY, SVGAGI (reference sequence). The CDR3 reads CASSPRQFTYNEQFF. CDR3 in DNA: TGTGCCAGCAGTCCCCGCCAGTTTACCTACAATGAGCAGTTCTTC.

This sequence joins TRBV27 and TRBJ1-4; 9 bases align to TRBD1. V gave up 8 bases and J gave up 1 base; unmatched junction bases: 8. Germline CDR1 and CDR2: MNHEY and SMNVEV (reference sequence). The length of the CDR3 is 16 residues. The CDR3 DNA reads TGTGCCAGCGCCGGGACAGGGTCATTAACTAATGAAAAACTGTTTTTT. Amino acids: CASAGTGSLTNEKLFF.

The chain combines TRBV19 with TRBJ1-6, with D tentatively TRBD1 (6 bases). The CDR3 length is 14 residues. CDR1 is LNHDA and CDR2 is SQIVND in the germline V gene (reference sequence). Between the trimmed V and J ends, which lost 4 bases and 6 bases, there was a span of 10 bases. CDR3 nucleotides: TGTGCCAGTAGTACCCGGGACACTAATTCACCCCTCCACTTT. This codes for CASSTRDTNSPLHF.

The chain links TRBV12-3 or TRBV12-4 to TRBJ1-2; 7 bases line up with TRBD1. The CDR3 is 13 amino acids. Trimming removed 1 base from V and 7 bases from J; junction bases left unmatched: 3. DNA for the CDR3: TGTGCCAGCAGTTTAGAGGGGGCTGGTGGCTACACCTTC. This translates into CASSLEGAGGYTF.

J is TRBJ2-3 and V is TRBV7-2; TRBD2 agrees at 10 bases. Trimming cost V 5 bases and J 6 bases; bases outside gene matches: 8. From germline, CDR1 is SGHTA and CDR2 FQGNSA. This CDR3 contains 15 residues. DNA of the CDR3: TGTGCCAGCAGCGCTCCTAGCGGGAGTTTGGATACGCAGTATTTT. This translates into CASSAPSGSLDTQYF.

The chain joins TRBV19 to TRBJ2-6; no definite D call. The CDR3 is 17 residues long. Trimming cost V 3 bases and J 2 bases, with 14 bases left between them. Germline V gene data show CDR1 as LNHDA and CDR2 as SQIVND (reference sequence). This CDR3 reads CASSIDFLETGANVLTF. CDR3 nucleotide sequence: TGTGCCAGTAGTATTGATTTTCTAGAAACTGGGGCCAACGTCCTGACTTTC.

The chain has TRBV9 and TRBJ1-2; TRBD1 agrees at 8 bases. The V segment lost 3 bases and the J segment 7 bases; nucleotides outside the gene matches: 8. Germline CDR1 SGDLS, CDR2 YYNGEE. This CDR3 has 14 residues. CDR3 loop: CASSDRTGTFGYTF. The CDR3 bases are TGTGCCAGCAGCGACCGGACAGGGACGTTTGGCTACACCTTC.

This rearrangement joins TRBV5-1 to TRBJ2-1, with 12 bases that match TRBD2. With 0 bases clipped from V and 2 bases from J, the junction kept 6 bases outside the gene matches. Germline V gene data show CDR1 as SGHRS and CDR2 as YFSETQ. The CDR3 is made up of 18 amino acids. CDR3 amino acids: CASSLAAGLAGPYNEQFF. CDR3 in DNA: TGCGCCAGCAGCTTGGCTGCGGGACTAGCGGGTCCCTACAATGAGCAGTTCTTC.

The rearrangement joins TRBV7-9 to TRBJ1-6; 9 bases are shared with TRBD1. Germline V gives CDR1 SEHNR, CDR2 FQNEAQ (reference sequence). The V gene end was trimmed by 0 bases and the J gene end by 10 bases; junction bases not matched to a gene: 7. This CDR3 contains 16 residues. CDR3 in amino acids: CASSLATGGLRSPLHF. The CDR3 coding sequence is TGTGCCAGCAGCTTAGCGACAGGGGGGTTGCGGTCACCCCTCCACTTT.